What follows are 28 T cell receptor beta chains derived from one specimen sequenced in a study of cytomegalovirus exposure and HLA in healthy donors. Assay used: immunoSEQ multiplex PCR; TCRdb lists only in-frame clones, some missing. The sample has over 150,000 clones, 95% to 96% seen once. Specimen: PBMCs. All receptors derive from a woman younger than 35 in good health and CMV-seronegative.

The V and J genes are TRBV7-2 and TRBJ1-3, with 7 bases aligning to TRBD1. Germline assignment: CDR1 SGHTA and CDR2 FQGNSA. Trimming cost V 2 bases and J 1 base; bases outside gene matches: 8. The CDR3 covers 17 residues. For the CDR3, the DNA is TGTGCCAGCAGCTTAAACCCCGGGACAGTATCTGGAAACACCATATATTTT. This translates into CASSLNPGTVSGNTIYF.

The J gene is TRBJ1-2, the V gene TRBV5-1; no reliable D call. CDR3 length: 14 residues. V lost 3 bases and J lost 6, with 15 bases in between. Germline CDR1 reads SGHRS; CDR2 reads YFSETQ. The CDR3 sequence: CASSYTGRADGYTF. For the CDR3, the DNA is TGCGCCAGCAGCTATACGGGGAGGGCGGATGGCTACACCTTC.

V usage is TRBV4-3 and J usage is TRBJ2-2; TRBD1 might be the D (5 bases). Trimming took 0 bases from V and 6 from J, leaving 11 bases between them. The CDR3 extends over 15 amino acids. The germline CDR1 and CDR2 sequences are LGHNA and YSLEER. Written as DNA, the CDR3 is TGCGCCAGCAGCCAAGAACGGCACAGGTCCGGGGAGCTGTTTTTT. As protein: CASSQERHRSGELFF.

CDR3 protein: CASSFSGGQRNTIYF. The CDR3 coding sequence is TGTGCCAGCAGCTTTTCAGGGGGTCAGAGAAACACCATATATTTT. The chain combines TRBV5-4 with TRBJ1-3, with 7 bases that match TRBD1. Germline-derived CDR1 and CDR2 are SGHNT and YYREEE (reference sequence). Trimming at V came to 2 bases and at J to 5 bases, leaving 7 bases not matched to a gene. The CDR3 is made up of 15 amino acids.

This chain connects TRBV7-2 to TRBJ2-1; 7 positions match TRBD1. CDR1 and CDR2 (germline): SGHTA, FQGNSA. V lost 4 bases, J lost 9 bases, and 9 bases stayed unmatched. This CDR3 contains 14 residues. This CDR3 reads CASSYDRAPSEQFF. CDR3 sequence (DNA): TGTGCCAGCAGCTACGACAGGGCCCCCAGTGAGCAGTTCTTC.

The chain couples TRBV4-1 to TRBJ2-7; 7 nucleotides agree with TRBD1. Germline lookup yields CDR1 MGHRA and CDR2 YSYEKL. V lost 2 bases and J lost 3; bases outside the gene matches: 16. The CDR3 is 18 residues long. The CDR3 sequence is CASSQLEQGFVPRYEQYF. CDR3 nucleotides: TGCGCCAGCAGCCAACTTGAACAGGGGTTTGTCCCACGCTACGAGCAGTACTTC.

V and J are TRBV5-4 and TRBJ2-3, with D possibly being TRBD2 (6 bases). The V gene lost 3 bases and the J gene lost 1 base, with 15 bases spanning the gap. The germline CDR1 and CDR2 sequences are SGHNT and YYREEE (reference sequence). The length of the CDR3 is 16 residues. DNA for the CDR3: TGTGCCAGCAGCTGGGGAGGACGGCCGGGCACAGATACGCAGTATTTT. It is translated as CASSWGGRPGTDTQYF.

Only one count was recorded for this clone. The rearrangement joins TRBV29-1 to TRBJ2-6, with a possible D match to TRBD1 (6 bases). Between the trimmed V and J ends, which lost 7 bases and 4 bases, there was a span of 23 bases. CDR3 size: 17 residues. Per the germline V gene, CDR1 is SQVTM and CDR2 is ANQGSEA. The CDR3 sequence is CSAVTGPKLAGANVLTF. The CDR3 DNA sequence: TGCAGCGCCGTGACAGGCCCAAAGCTGGCCGGGGCCAACGTCCTGACTTTC.

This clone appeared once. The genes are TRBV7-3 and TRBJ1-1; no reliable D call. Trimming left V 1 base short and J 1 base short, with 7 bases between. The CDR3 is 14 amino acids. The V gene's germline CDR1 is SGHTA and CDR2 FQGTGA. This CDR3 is CASSLNSGNTEAFF. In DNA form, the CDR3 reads TGTGCCAGCAGCTTAAATTCGGGGAACACTGAAGCTTTCTTT.

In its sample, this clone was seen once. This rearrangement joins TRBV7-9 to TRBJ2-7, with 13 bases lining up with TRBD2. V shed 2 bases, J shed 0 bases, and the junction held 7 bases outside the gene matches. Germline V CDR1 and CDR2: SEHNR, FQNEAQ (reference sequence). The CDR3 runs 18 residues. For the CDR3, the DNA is TGTGCCAGCAGCTTATTTCTGGGACTAGCGGGGCCCTCCTACGAGCAGTACTTC. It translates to CASSLFLGLAGPSYEQYF.

The CDR3, as DNA: TGTGCCAGCAGCCAAGATTCCCGGGGACTAGCGGGGGGGGGAGATACGCAGTATTTT. Its translation is CASSQDSRGLAGGGDTQYF. The gene calls are TRBV4-2 and TRBJ2-3; 16 nucleotides line up with TRBD2. Germline lookup yields CDR1 LGHNA and CDR2 YNFKEQ. Trimming took 0 bases from V and 5 from J; bases not matched to a gene: 8. This CDR3 comprises 19 residues.

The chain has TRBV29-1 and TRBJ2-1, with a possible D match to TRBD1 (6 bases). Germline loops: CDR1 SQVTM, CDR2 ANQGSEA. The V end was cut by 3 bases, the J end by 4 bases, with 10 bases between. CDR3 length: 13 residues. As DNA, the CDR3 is TGCAGCGTTGACAGGGGAGTTTACAATGAGCAGTTCTTC. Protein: CSVDRGVYNEQFF.

The CDR3 here is CASSHSGGGFYNEQFF. DNA for the CDR3: TGTGCCAGCAGCCACTCGGGGGGGGGCTTCTACAATGAGCAGTTCTTC. V and J are TRBV5-6 and TRBJ2-1, with TRBD2 matching over 8 bases. The germline V gene has CDR1 SGHDT and CDR2 YYEEEE. This CDR3 is built from 16 residues. With V trimmed by 4 bases and J by 3 bases, 9 bases remained unmatched.

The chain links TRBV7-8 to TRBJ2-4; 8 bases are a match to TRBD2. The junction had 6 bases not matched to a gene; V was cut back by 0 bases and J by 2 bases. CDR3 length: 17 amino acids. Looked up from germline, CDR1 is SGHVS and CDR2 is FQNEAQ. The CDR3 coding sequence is TGTGCCAGCAGCTTAGCGGGTGGCGGGGGGCCCAAAAACATTCAGTACTTC. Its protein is CASSLAGGGGPKNIQYF.

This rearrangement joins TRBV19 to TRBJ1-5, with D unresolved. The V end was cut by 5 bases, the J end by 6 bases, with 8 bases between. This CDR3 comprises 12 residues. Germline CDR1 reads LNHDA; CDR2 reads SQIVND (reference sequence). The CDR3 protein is CASSLGSQPQHF. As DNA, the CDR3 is TGTGCCAGTAGTTTGGGGAGTCAGCCCCAGCATTTT.

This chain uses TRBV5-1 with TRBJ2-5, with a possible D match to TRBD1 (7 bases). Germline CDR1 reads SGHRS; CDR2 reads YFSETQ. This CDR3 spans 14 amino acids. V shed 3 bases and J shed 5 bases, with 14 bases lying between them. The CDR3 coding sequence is TGCGCCAGCAGCTCGCAGGGGGGATTGGAGACCCAGTACTTC. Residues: CASSSQGGLETQYF.

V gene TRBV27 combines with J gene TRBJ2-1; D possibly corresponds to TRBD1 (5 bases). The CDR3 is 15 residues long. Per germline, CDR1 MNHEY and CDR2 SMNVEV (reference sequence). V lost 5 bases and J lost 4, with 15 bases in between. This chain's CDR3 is CASSADSTLYNEQFF. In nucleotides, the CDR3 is TGTGCCAGCAGTGCAGACAGCACCTTATACAATGAGCAGTTCTTC.

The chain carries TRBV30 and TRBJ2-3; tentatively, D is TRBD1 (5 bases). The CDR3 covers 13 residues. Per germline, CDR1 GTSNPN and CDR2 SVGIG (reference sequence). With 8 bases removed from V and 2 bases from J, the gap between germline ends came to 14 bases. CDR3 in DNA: TGTGCCCGGTCAGGGCTCAACACAGATACGCAGTATTTT. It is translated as CARSGLNTDTQYF.

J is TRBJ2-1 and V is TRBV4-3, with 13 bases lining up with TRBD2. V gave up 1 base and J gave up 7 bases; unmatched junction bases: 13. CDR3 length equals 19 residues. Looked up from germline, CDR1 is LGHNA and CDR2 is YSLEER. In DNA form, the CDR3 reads TGCGCCAGCAGCCAAGTGTTACCATCGACTAGCGGGGGGCCTAATGAGCAGTTCTTC. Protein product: CASSQVLPSTSGGPNEQFF.

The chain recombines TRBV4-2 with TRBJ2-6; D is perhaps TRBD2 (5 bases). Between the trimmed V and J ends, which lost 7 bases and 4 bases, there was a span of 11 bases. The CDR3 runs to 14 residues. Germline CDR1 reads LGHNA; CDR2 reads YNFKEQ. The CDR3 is CASNDGGGANVLTF. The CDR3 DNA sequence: TGTGCCAGCAATGACGGAGGAGGGGCCAACGTCCTGACTTTC.

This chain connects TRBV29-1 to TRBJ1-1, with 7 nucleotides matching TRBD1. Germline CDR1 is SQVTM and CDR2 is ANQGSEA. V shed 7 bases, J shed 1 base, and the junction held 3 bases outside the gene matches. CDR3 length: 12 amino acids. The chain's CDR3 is CSAGQANTEAFF. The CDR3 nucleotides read TGCAGCGCCGGACAGGCGAACACTGAAGCTTTCTTT.

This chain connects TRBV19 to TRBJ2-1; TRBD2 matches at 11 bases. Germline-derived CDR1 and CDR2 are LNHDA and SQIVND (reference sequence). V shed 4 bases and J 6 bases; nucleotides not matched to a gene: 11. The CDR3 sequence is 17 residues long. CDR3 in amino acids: CASSNPIIAGGTNEQFF. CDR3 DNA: TGTGCCAGTAGTAACCCCATAATAGCGGGGGGGACCAATGAGCAGTTCTTC.

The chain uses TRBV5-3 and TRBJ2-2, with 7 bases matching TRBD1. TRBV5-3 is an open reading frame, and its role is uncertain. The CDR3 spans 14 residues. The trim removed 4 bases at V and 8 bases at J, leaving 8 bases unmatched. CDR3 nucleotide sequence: TGTGCCAGAAGCCGAGGGACAGTGGCTGGGGAGCTGTTTTTT. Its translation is CARSRGTVAGELFF.

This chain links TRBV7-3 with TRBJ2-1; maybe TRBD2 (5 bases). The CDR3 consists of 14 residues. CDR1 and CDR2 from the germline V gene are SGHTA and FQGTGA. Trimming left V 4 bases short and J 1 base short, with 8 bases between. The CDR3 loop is CASSSSGSYNEQFF. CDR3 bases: TGTGCCAGCAGCTCCTCGGGGTCCTACAATGAGCAGTTCTTC.

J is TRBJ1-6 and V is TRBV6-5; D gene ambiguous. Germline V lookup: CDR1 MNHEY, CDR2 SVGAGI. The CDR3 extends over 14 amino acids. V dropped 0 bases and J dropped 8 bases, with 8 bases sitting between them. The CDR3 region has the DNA TGTGCCAGCAGTTACTCTCCGGGAGATTCACCCCTCCACTTT. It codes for CASSYSPGDSPLHF.

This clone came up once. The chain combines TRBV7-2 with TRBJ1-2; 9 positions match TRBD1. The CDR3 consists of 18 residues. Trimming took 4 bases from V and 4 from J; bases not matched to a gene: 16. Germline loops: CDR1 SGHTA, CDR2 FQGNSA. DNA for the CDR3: TGTGCCAGCAGCTCCCAACCGGGGACAGGGCTGGGAGTCTATGGCTACACCTTC. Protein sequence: CASSSQPGTGLGVYGYTF.

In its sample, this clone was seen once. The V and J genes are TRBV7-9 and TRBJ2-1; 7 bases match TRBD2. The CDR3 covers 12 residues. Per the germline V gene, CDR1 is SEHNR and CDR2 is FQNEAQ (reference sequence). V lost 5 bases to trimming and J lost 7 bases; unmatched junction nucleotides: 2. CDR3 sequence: CASSDSGNEQFF. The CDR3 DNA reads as TGTGCCAGCAGCGATAGCGGGAATGAGCAGTTCTTC.

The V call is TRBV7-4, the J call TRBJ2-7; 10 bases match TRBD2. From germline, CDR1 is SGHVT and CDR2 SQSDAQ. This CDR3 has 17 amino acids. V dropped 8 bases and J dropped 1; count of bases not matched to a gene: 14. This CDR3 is CASGRPESGGGSYEQYF. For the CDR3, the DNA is TGTGCCAGCGGCCGGCCCGAAAGCGGGGGGGGTTCCTACGAGCAGTACTTC.